The 10 T cell receptor beta chains listed next were all sequenced from one sample in a study of cytomegalovirus exposure and HLA in healthy donors. Assay: immunoSEQ multiplex PCR; the TCRdb copy retains only in-frame clones and omits some. Among about 160,000 clones listed, about nine tenths were seen once. Sequencing was performed on PBMCs. Source of these receptors: a woman in her twenties or thirties in good health and CMV-seronegative.

The gene calls are TRBV5-1 and TRBJ1-4; 9 nucleotides line up with TRBD1. After removal of 4 bases from V and 5 bases from J, the junction contained 12 bases not matched to a gene. CDR1 is SGHRS, CDR2 YFSETQ, per germline. CDR3 size: 17 residues. The CDR3 sequence is CASSRYSLGTGNEKLFF. The CDR3 DNA sequence: TGCGCCAGCAGCCGATATTCACTGGGGACAGGGAATGAAAAACTGTTTTTT.

Of note for this clone: Other DNA sequences within the sample encode an identical CDR3. V gene TRBV11-2 combines with J gene TRBJ1-5; possible D gene TRBD1, 5 bases. The germline V gene encodes CDR1 SGHAT and CDR2 FQNNGV. CDR3 length: 15 residues. The germline V and J ends were trimmed by 1 base and 3 bases, with 10 bases remaining between them. The CDR3 sequence is CASSLGPGPNQPQHF. CDR3 coding DNA: TGTGCCAGCAGCTTAGGACCGGGACCCAATCAGCCCCAGCATTTT.

This clone was observed a few times. This sequence joins TRBV6-4 and TRBJ2-7, with a tentative D call TRBD1 (6 bases). The CDR3 runs 15 residues. V lost 6 bases, J lost 2 bases, and 17 bases lay in between. CDR1 MRHNA and CDR2 SNTAGT come from the germline V gene. The CDR3 coding sequence is TGTGCCAGCAGGACCCCAGGGGCCAGCGCCTACGAGCAGTACTTC. Protein sequence: CASRTPGASAYEQYF.

This clone has more than one count but fewer than ten. The J gene is TRBJ1-1, the V gene TRBV7-9; TRBD1 is a possible D gene (6 bases). Per germline, CDR1 SEHNR and CDR2 FQNEAQ (reference sequence). This CDR3 is built from 14 residues. The ends were cut back, 5 bases at V and 5 bases at J, with 15 bases in the middle. This CDR3 reads CASSLNRDATEAFF. CDR3 coding DNA: TGTGCCAGCAGCCTGAACAGGGATGCGACTGAAGCTTTCTTT.

The chain recombines TRBV28 with TRBJ2-1; 11 bases are a match to TRBD2. V trimming: 5 bases; J trimming: 4 bases; junction bases outside the gene matches: 7. Germline CDR1 is MDHEN and CDR2 is SYDVKM. The CDR3 has 16 amino acids. This CDR3 reads CASSPPTSGKYNEQFF. The CDR3 coding sequence is TGTGCCAGCAGTCCCCCGACTAGCGGGAAATACAATGAGCAGTTCTTC.

The gene calls are TRBV29-1 and TRBJ1-2; no firm D call. Trimming removed 6 bases at V and 4 bases at J, with 12 bases between. CDR3 length: 12 residues. Looked up from germline, CDR1 is SQVTM and CDR2 is ANQGSEA. CDR3 region: CSVWPDVYGYTF. As DNA, the CDR3 is TGCAGCGTCTGGCCCGACGTCTATGGCTACACCTTC.

The rearrangement joins TRBV6-6 to TRBJ1-5; the D is unclear. The germline gives CDR1 MNHNY, CDR2 SVGAGI (reference sequence). V shed 0 bases and J shed 4 bases, with 10 bases lying between them. This CDR3 comprises 15 residues. The CDR3 reads CASSYSTAPNQPQHF. CDR3 nucleotides: TGTGCCAGCAGTTACTCGACGGCCCCAAATCAGCCCCAGCATTTT.

Details on this clone: Compared with germline, one end of the junction differs, possibly owing to a read error. This chain connects TRBV7-7 to TRBJ1-1, with D possibly being TRBD1 (5 bases). Germline-derived CDR1 and CDR2 are SSHAT and FNYEAQ (reference sequence). The CDR3 contains 13 residues. The CDR3 loop reads CASSLTVNTEAFF. The CDR3 nucleotides read TGTGCTAGCAGCCTGACAGTGAACACTGAAGCTTTCTTT.

This chain links TRBV10-3 with TRBJ2-7; tentative D call: TRBD2 (6 bases). The CDR3 has 14 amino acids. Germline values: CDR1 ENHRY, CDR2 SYGVKD. V lost 3 bases, J lost 5 bases, and 14 bases lay in between. The CDR3 sequence: CAISDAGKSDEQYF. In DNA, the CDR3 is TGTGCCATCAGTGATGCGGGGAAGAGCGACGAGCAGTACTTC.

The V gene is TRBV6-5, the J gene TRBJ2-5; 8 nucleotides match TRBD1. Looked up from germline, CDR1 is MNHEY and CDR2 is SVGAGI. This CDR3 spans 15 amino acids. J lost 5 bases, V lost 1 base, and 6 bases had no gene match. The CDR3 here is CASSYYTGGRETQYF. The CDR3 coding sequence is TGTGCCAGCAGTTACTATACAGGGGGGCGCGAGACCCAGTACTTC.